What follows describes a single T cell receptor beta chain. Its antigen remains unidentified. This entry comes from a study of cytomegalovirus exposure and HLA in healthy donors. The study, taken as a whole, reports: In a later analysis, TCR beta V- and J-gene trimming showed a link to a missense DCLRE1C variant. Earlier results showed most TCR beta V segments being productive about 90% or about 30% of the time. Later, an analysis showed that TCR beta chains associated with HLA were more clonally expanded than others that were equally common.

Primers for the PCR totalled 60 Vbeta and 13 Jbeta. Measured with immunoSEQ multiplex PCR; TCRdb has only the in-frame clones, and not every one. This table holds about 210,000 clones, roughly 80% found once. J was trimmed by 6 bases and V by 3 bases; bases with no gene match: 5. The CDR3 is 15 residues long. CDR1 SEHNR and CDR2 FQNEAQ come from the germline V gene (reference sequence). This sequence joins TRBV7-9 and TRBJ2-1; TRBD2 matches at 10 bases. The sample was PBMCs. This clonotype was obtained from a man aged 35 to 55 in good health and CMV-seropositive. CDR3 bases: TGTGCCAGCAGCTTTCTAGCGGGAGTTAGCAATGAGCAGTTCTTC. This translates into CASSFLAGVSNEQFF. Full variable domain (missing parts from reference TRBV7-9 and TRBJ2-1): DTGVSQNPRHKITKRGQNVTFRCDPISEHNRLYWYRQTLGQGPEFLTYFQNEAQLEKSRLLSDRFSAERPKGSFSTLEIQRTEQGDSAMYLCASSFLAGVSNEQFFGPGTRLTVL.